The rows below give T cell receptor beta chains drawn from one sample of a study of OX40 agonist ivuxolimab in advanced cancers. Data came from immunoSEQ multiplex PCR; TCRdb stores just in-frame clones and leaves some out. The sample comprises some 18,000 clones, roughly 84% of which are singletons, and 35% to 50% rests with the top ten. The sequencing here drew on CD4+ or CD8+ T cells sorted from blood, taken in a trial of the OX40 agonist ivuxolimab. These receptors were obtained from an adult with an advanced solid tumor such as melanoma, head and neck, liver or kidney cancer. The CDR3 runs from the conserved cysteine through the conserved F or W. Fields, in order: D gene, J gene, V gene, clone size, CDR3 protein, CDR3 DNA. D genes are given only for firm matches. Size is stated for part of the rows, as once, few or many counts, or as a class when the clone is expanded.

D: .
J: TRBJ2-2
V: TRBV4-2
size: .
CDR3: CASSQAAGNTGELFF
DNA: TGTGCCAGCAGCCAAGCAGCGGGGAACACCGGGGAGCTGTTTTTT

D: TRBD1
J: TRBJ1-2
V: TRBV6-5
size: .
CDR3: CASSPRGTVYGYTF
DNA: TGTGCCAGCAGTCCCAGGGGGACCGTCTATGGCTACACCTTC

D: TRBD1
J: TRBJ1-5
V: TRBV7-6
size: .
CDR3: CASSLAAGQGFNQPQHF
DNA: TGTGCCAGCAGCTTAGCCGCAGGACAGGGTTTCAATCAGCCCCAGCATTTT

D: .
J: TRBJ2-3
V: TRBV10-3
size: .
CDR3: CAINEVGITDTQYF
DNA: TGTGCCATCAATGAAGTCGGAATCACAGATACGCAGTATTTT

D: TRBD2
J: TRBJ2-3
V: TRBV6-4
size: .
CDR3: CASSSGDTDTQYF
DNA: TGTGCCAGCAGCAGCGGGGATACAGATACGCAGTATTTT

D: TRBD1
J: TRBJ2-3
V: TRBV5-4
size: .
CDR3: CASSFRQGHTDTQYF
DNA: TGTGCCAGCAGCTTTAGACAGGGGCACACAGATACGCAGTATTTT

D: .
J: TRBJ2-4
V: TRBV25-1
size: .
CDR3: CASSPPFGGSTKNIQYF
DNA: TGTGCCAGCAGTCCCCCTTTTGGGGGATCGACCAAAAACATTCAGTACTTC

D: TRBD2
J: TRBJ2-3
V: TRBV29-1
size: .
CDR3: CSETGLAGDASTDTQYF
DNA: TGCAGCGAAACAGGGTTAGCGGGGGACGCTAGCACAGATACGCAGTATTTT

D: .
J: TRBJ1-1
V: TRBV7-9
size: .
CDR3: CASSSAPGHGGSEAFF
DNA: TGTGCCAGCAGCTCAGCACCCGGGCACGGAGGATCGGAAGCTTTCTTT

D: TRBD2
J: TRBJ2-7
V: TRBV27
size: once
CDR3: CASSPTLAGGPLEQYF
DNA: TGTGCCAGCAGTCCCACCCTAGCGGGGGGCCCACTCGAGCAGTACTTC

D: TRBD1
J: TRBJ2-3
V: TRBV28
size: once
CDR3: CASSPIRPGTGEADTQYF
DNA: TGTGCCAGCAGTCCCATCCGTCCCGGGACAGGGGAAGCAGATACGCAGTATTTT

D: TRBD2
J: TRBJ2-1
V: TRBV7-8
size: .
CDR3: CASSFLAGGSNEQFF
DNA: TGTGCCAGCAGCTTTCTAGCGGGGGGCTCCAATGAGCAGTTCTTC

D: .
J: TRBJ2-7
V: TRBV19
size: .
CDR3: CASSLGAGMSYEQYF
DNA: TGTGCCAGTAGTCTGGGAGCAGGGATGTCCTACGAGCAGTACTTC

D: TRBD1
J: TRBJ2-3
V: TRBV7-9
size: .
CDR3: CAPTAGDSLTDTQYF
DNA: TGTGCCCCCACGGCCGGGGACAGTCTCACAGATACGCAGTATTTT

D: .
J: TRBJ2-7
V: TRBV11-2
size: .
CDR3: CASSLDLGQKHSYEQYF
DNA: TGTGCCAGCAGCTTAGATCTTGGTCAGAAACACTCCTACGAGCAGTACTTC

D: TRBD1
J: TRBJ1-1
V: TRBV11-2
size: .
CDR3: CASSLILPVAGGNTEAFF
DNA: TGTGCCAGCAGCTTAATCCTTCCCGTCGCAGGGGGGAACACTGAAGCTTTCTTT

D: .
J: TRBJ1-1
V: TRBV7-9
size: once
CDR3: CASSATGHTEAFF
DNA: TGTGCCAGCAGCGCCACAGGGCACACTGAAGCTTTCTTT

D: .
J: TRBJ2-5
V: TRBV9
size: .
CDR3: CASSVGGREETQYF
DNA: TGTGCCAGCAGCGTGGGGGGCCGAGAGGAGACCCAGTACTTC

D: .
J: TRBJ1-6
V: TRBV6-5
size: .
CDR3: CASSYQGTLNSPLHF
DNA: TGTGCCAGCAGTTACCAGGGGACCTTGAATTCACCCCTCCACTTT

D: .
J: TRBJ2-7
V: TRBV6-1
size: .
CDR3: CASSPTGGYEQYF
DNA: TGTGCCAGCAGTCCCACCGGGGGCTACGAGCAGTACTTC

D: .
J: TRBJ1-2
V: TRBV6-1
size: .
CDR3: CASSETYPDSYTF
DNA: TGTGCCAGCAGTGAGACGTACCCCGACAGCTACACCTTC

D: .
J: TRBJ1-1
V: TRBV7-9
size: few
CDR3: CASTDAGEDTEAFF
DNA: TGTGCCAGCACCGACGCGGGGGAGGACACTGAAGCTTTCTTT

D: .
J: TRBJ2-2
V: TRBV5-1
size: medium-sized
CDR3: CASSRAGTDEELFF
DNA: TGCGCCAGCAGCAGAGCCGGGACGGACGAAGAGCTGTTTTTT

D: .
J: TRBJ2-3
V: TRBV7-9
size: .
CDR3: CASSKGTDTQYF
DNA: TGTGCCAGCTCCAAAGGCACAGATACGCAGTATTTT

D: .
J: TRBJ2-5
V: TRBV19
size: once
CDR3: CASTTSGAARETQYF
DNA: TGTGCCAGTACCACATCAGGTGCCGCCCGGGAGACCCAGTACTTC

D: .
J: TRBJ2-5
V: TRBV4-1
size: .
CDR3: CASSQDYPQTFGAVGTQYF
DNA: TGCGCCAGCAGCCAAGATTACCCCCAGACTTTTGGGGCCGTTGGGACCCAGTACTTC

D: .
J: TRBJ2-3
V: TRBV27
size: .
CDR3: CASTSGLPGHSTDTQYF
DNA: TGTGCCAGCACCTCTGGGCTTCCGGGACACAGCACAGATACGCAGTATTTT

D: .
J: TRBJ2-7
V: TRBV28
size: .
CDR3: CASSTPDLTYEQYF
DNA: TGTGCCAGCAGTACACCGGACTTGACCTACGAGCAGTACTTC

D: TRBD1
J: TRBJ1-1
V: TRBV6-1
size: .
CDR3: CAGQDVRNMNTEAFF
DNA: TGTGCCGGACAGGATGTACGAAACATGAACACTGAAGCTTTCTTT

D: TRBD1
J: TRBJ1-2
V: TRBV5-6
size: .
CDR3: CASSLQPGQGHYGYTF
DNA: TGTGCCAGCAGCTTACAACCGGGACAGGGCCACTATGGCTACACCTTC

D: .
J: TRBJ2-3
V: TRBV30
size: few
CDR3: CAWTGWGAADTQYF
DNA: TGTGCCTGGACAGGGTGGGGAGCAGCGGATACGCAGTATTTT

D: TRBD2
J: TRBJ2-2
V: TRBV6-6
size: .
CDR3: CASNGLAGTGELFF
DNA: TGTGCCAGCAATGGCCTAGCGGGCACCGGGGAGCTGTTTTTT

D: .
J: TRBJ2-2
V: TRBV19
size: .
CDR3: CASSIAIVGVGGELFF
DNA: TGTGCCAGTAGTATAGCGATTGTCGGCGTTGGCGGGGAGCTGTTTTTT

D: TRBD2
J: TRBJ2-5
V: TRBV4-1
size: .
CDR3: CASSQEAGWLETQYF
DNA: TGCGCCAGCAGCCAAGAAGCGGGGTGGTTGGAGACCCAGTACTTC

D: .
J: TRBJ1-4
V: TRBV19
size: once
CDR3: CASQEMGEKLFF
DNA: TGTGCCAGCCAGGAGATGGGTGAAAAACTGTTTTTT

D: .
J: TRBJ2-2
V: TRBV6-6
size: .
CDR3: CASKKQGFPGELFF
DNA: TGTGCCAGCAAAAAACAGGGTTTTCCCGGGGAGCTGTTTTTT

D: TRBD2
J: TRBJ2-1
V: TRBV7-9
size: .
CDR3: CASSLGLVSYNEQFF
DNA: TGTGCCAGCAGCCTGGGACTAGTTTCCTACAATGAGCAGTTCTTC

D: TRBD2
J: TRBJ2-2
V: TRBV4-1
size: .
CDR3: CASRPHGGGANTGELFF
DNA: TGCGCCAGCAGGCCGCATGGCGGGGGTGCGAACACCGGGGAGCTGTTTTTT

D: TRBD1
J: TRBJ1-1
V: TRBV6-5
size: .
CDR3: CASSPGGTEAFF
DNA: TGTGCCAGCAGCCCAGGGGGGACTGAAGCTTTCTTT

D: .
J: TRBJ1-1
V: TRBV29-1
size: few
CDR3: CSVEPGGAEAFF
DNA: TGCAGCGTTGAACCCGGAGGGGCTGAAGCTTTCTTT

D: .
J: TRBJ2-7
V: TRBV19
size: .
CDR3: CASSVGLLGGEQYF
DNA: TGTGCCAGTAGTGTTGGTCTCCTAGGAGGCGAGCAGTACTTC

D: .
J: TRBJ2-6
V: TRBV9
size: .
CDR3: CASSGSGTLTLGANVLTF
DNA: TGTGCCAGCAGCGGTTCCGGGACATTAACCCTTGGGGCCAACGTCCTGACTTTC